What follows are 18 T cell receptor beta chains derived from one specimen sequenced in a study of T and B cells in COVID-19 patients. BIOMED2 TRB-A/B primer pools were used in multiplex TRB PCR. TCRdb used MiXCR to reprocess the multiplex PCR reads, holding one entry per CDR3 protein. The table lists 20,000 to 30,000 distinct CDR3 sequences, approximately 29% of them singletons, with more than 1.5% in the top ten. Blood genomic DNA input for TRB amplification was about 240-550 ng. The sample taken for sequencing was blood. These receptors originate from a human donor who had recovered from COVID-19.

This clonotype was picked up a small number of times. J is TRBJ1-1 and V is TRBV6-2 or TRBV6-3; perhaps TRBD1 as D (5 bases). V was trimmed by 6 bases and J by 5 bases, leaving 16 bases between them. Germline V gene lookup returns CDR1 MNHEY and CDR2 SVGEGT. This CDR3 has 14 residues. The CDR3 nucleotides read TGTGCCAGCAGAACTAATAGGGGTAGGACTGAAGCTTTCTTT. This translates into CASRTNRGRTEAFF.

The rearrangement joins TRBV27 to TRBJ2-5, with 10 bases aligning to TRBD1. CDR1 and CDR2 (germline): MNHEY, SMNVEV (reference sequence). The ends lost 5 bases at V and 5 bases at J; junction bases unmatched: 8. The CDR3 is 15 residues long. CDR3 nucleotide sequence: TGTGCCAGCAGTGCCCAGACAGGGGGCCGGGAGACCCAGTACTTC. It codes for CASSAQTGGRETQYF.

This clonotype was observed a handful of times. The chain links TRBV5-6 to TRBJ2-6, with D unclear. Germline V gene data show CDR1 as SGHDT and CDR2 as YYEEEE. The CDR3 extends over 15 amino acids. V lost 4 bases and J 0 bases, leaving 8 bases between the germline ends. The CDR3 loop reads CASSPYPSGANVLTF. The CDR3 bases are TGTGCCAGCAGCCCCTATCCCTCTGGGGCCAACGTCCTGACTTTC.

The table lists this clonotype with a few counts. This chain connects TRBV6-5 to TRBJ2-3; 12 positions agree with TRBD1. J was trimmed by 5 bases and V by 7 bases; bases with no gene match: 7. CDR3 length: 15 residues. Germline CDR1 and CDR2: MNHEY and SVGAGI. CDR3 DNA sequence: TGTGCCAGCAACTCCGGGGACAGGGGGCGAGATACGCAGTATTTT. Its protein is CASNSGDRGRDTQYF.

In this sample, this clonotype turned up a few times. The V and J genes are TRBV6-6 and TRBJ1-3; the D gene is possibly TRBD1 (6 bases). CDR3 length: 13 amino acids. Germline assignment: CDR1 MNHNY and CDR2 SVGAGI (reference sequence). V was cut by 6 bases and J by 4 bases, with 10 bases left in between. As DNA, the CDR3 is TGTGCCAGCAGACGGACAGAAGGAAACACCATATATTTT. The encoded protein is CASRRTEGNTIYF.

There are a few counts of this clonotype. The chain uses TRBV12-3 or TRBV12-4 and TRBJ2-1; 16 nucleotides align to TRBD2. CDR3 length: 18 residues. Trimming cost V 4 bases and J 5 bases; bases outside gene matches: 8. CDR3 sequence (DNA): TGTGCCAGCAGTTACTCGGGACTAGCGGGAGGGCCTAACAATGAGCAGTTCTTC. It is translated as CASSYSGLAGGPNNEQFF.

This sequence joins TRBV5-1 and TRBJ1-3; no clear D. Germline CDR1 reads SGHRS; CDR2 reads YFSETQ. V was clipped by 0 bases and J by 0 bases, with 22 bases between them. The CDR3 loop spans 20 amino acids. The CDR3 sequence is CASSLGVLPPGQNSGNTIYF. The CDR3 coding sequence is TGCGCCAGCAGCTTGGGGGTCCTGCCTCCTGGGCAGAACTCTGGAAACACCATATATTTT. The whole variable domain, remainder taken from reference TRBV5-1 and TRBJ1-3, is KAGVTQTPRYLIKTRGQQVTLSCSPISGHRSVSWYQQTPGQGLQFLFEYFSETQRNKGNFPGRFSGRQFSNSRSEMNVSTLELGDSALYLCASSLGVLPPGQNSGNTIYFGEGSWLTVV.

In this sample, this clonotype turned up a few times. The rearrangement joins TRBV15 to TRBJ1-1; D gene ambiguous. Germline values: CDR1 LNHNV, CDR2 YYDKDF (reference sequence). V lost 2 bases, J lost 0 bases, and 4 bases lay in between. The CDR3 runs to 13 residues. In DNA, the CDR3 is TGTGCCACCAGCAGAATGATGAACACTGAAGCTTTCTTT. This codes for CATSRMMNTEAFF.

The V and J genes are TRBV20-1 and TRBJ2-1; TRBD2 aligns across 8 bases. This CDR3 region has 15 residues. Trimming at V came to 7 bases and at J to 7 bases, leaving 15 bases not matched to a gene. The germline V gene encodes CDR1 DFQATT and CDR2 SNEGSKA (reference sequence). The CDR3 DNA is TGCAGTGATAGGCCGCGCGGGGGGTTAAGAAATGAGCAGTTCTTC. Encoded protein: CSDRPRGGLRNEQFF.

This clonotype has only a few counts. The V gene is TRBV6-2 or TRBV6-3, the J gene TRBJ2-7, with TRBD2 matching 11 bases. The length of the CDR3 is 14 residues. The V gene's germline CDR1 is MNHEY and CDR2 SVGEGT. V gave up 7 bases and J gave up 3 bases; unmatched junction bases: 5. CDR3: CASKASGGNYEQYF. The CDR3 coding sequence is TGTGCCAGCAAAGCTAGCGGGGGGAACTACGAGCAGTACTTC.

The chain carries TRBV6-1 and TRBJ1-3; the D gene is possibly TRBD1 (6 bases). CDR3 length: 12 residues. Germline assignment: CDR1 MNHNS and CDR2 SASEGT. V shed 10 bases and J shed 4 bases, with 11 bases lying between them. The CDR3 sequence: CANPTGGNTIYF. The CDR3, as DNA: TGTGCCAACCCTACAGGGGGAAACACCATATATTTT.

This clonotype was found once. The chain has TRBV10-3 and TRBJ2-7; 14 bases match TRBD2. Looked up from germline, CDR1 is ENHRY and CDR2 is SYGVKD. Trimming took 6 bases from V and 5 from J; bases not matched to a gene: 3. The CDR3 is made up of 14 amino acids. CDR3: CAIRGLAGVDEQYF. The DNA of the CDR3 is TGTGCCATCAGGGGACTAGCGGGAGTCGACGAGCAGTACTTC.

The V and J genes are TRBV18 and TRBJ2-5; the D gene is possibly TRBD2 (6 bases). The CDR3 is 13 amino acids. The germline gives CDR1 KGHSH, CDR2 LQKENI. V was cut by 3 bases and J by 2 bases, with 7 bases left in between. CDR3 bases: TGTGCCAGCTCACCGGGGGGTCAAGAGACCCAGTACTTC. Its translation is CASSPGGQETQYF. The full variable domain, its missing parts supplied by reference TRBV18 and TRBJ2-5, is NAGVMQNPRHLVRRRGQEARLRCSPMKGHSHVYWYRQLPEEGLKFMVYLQKENIIDESGMPKERFSAEFPKEGPSILRIQQVVRGDSAAYFCASSPGGQETQYFGPGTRLLVL.

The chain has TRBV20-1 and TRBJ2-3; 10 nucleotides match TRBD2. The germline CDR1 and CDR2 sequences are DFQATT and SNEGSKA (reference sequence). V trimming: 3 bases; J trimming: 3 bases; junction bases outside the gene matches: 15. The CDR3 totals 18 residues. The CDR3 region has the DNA TGCAGTGCTAGTTTGACCCTCCTAGCGGGGGAGGGAACAGATACGCAGTATTTT. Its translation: CSASLTLLAGEGTDTQYF.

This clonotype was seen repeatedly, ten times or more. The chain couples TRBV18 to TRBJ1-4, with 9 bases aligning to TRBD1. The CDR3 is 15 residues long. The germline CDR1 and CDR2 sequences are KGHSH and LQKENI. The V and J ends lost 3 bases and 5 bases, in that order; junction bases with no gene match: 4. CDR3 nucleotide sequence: TGTGCCAGCTCACCGATCGGGACAGGGAATGAAAAACTGTTTTTT. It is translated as CASSPIGTGNEKLFF.

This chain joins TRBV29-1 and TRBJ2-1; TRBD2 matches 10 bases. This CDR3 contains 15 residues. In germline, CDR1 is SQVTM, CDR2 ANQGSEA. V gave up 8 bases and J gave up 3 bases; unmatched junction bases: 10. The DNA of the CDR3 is TGCAGCATCTCTTCTAGCGGGAGTTTCTACAATGAGCAGTTCTTC. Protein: CSISSSGSFYNEQFF.

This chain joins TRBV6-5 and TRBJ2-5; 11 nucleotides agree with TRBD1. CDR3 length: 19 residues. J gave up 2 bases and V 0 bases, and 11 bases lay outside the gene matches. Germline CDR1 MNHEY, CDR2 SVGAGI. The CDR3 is CASSYSSGRGDRGQETQYF. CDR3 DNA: TGTGCCAGCAGTTACTCTAGCGGGAGAGGGGACAGGGGGCAAGAGACCCAGTACTTC.

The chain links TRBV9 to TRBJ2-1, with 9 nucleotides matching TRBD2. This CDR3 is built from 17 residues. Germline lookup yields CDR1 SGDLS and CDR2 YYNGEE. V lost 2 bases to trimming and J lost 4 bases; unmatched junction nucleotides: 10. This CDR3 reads CASSVNAGGPWYNEQFF. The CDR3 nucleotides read TGTGCCAGCAGCGTCAACGCGGGAGGGCCGTGGTACAATGAGCAGTTCTTC. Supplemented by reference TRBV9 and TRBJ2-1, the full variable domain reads DSGVTQTPKHLITATGQRVTLRCSPRSGDLSVYWYQQSLDQGLQFLIQYYNGEERAKGNILERFSAQQFPDLHSELNLSSLELGDSALYFCASSVNAGGPWYNEQFFGPGTRLTVL.